The 3 T cell receptor beta chains below were found in one sample sequenced in a study of OX40 agonist ivuxolimab in advanced cancers. Data came from immunoSEQ multiplex PCR; TCRdb stores just in-frame clones and leaves some out. Of roughly 79,000 clones detected, 91% appear once; the ten largest clones hold 1.5% to 2%. The specimen comprised CD4+ or CD8+ T cells sorted from blood, sampled in a trial of the OX40 agonist ivuxolimab. These receptors were collected from an adult with an advanced solid tumor such as melanoma, head and neck, liver or kidney cancer.

The chain joins TRBV18 to TRBJ1-5; possible D gene TRBD1, 6 bases. V lost 0 bases and J lost 0, with 15 bases in between. CDR1 is KGHSH and CDR2 is LQKENI in the germline V gene. There are 18 residues in the CDR3. The DNA of the CDR3 is TGTGCCAGCTCACCACCGGTCACAGGGACTTATAGCAATCAGCCCCAGCATTTT. Translation gives CASSPPVTGTYSNQPQHF.

The chain recombines TRBV28 with TRBJ2-4, with 7 bases identical to TRBD1. Per the germline V gene, CDR1 is MDHEN and CDR2 is SYDVKM. The CDR3 is made up of 17 amino acids. V dropped 3 bases and J dropped 0; count of bases not matched to a gene: 8. As DNA, the CDR3 is TGTGCCAGCAGTTTTACCCGACAGGGATTAGCCAAAAACATTCAGTACTTC. Translating gives CASSFTRQGLAKNIQYF.

The chain uses TRBV21-1 and TRBJ2-1; TRBD2 is taken as the D call from the table, unchecked against the DNA. TRBV21-1 is given as a pseudogene. The length of the CDR3 is 16 residues. CDR3 sequence: CASSKLVASGGNEQFF. CDR3 DNA sequence: TGTGCCAGCAGCAAATTGGTGGCTAGCGGAGGTAATGAGCAGTTCTTC.